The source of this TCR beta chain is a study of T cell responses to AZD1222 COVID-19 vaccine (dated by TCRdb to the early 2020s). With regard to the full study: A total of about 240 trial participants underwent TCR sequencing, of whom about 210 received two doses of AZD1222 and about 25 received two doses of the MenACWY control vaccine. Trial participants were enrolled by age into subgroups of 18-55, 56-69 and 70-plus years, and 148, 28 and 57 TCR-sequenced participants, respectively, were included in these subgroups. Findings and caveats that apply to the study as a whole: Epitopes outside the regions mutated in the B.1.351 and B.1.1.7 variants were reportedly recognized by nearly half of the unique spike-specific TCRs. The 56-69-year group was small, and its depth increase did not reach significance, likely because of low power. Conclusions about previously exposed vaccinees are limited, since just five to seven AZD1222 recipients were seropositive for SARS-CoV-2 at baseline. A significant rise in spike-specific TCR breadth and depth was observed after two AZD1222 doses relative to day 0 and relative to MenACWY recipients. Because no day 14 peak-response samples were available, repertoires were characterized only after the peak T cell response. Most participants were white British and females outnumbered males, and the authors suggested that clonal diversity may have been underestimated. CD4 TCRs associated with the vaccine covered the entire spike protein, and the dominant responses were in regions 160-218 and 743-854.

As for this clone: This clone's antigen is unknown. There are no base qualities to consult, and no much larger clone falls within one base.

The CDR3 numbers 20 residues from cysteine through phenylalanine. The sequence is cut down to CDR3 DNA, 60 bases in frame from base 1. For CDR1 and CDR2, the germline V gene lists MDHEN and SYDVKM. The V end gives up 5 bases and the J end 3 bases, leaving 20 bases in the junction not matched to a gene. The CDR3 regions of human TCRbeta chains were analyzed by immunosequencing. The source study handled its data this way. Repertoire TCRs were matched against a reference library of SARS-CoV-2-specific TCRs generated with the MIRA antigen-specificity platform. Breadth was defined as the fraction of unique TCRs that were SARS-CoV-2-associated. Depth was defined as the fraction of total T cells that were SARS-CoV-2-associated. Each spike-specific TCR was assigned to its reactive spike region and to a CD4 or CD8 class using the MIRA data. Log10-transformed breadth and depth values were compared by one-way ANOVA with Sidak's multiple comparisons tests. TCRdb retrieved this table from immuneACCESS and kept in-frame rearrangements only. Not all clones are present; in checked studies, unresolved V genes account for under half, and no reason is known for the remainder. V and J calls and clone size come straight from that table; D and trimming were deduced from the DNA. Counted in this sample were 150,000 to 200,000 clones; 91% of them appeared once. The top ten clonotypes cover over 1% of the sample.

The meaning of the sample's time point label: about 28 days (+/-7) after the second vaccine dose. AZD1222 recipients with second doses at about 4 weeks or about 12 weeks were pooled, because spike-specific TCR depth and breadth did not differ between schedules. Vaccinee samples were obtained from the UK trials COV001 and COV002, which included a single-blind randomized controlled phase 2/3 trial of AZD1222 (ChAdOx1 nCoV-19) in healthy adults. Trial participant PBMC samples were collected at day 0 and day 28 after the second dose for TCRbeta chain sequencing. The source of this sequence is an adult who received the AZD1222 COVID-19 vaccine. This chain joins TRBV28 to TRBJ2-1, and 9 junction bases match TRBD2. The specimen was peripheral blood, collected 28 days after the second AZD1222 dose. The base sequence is TGTGCCAGCAGTCCGATTTGGGTAGCGGGAGCCCAATCTATCTACAATGAGCAGTTCTTC. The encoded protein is CASSPIWVAGAQSIYNEQFF.